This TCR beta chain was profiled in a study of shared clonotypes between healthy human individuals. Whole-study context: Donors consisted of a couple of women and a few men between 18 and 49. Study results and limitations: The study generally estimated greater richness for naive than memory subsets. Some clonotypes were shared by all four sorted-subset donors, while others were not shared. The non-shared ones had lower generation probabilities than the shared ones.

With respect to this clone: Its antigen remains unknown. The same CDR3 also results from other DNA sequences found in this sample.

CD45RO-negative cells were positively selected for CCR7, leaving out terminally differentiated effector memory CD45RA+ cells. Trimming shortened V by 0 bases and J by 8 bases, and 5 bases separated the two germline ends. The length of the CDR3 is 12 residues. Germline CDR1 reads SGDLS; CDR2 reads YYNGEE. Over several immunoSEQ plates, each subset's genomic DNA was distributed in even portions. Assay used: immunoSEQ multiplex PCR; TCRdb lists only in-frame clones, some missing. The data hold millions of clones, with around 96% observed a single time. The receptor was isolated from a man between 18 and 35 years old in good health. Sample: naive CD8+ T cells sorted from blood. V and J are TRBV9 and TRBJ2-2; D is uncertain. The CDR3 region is CASSVAPGELFF. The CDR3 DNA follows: TGTGCCAGCAGCGTAGCCCCTGGGGAGCTGTTTTTT.